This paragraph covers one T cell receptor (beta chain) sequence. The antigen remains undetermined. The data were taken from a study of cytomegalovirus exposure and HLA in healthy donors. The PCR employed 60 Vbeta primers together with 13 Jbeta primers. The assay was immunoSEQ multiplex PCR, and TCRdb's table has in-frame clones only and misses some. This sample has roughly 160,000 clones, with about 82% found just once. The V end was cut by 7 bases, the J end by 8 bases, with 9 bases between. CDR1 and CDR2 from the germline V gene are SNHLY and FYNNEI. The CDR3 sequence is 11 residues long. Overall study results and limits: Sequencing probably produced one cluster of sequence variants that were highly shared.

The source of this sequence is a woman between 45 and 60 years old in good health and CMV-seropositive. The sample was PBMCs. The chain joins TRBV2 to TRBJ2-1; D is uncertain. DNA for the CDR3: TGTGCCAGCACATTATCGGATGAGCAGTTCTTC. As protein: CASTLSDEQFF.